The rows below give T cell receptor beta chains drawn from one sample of a study of OX40 agonist ivuxolimab in advanced cancers. The protocol was immunoSEQ multiplex PCR, while the TCRdb copy is restricted to in-frame clones and leaves out a portion. The sample contains 65,000 to 95,000 clones, approximately 94% of which appear only once. The sequences come from CD4+ or CD8+ T cells sorted from blood, collected in a trial of the OX40 agonist ivuxolimab. The receptors derive from an adult with an advanced solid tumor such as melanoma, head and neck, liver or kidney cancer. The CDR3 runs from the conserved cysteine through the conserved F or W. The D gene is left open where the match is weak. Size is omitted from some rows. Given values are once, few, many or a class for expanded clones.

d_call,clone_size,v_call,j_call,cdr3_aa,cdr3_nt
NA,once,TRBV4-1,TRBJ2-7,CASSPVGLSNEQYF,TGCGCCAGCAGCCCCGTTGGGCTAAGCAACGAGCAGTACTTC
NA,NA,TRBV19,TRBJ1-3,CASSEQAYSGNTIYF,TGTGCCAGTAGTGAACAGGCTTATTCTGGAAACACCATATATTTT
NA,NA,TRBV5-6,TRBJ1-3,CASSLSRDSESLSGNTIYF,TGTGCCAGCAGCCTCTCTCGGGATTCCGAATCTCTCTCTGGAAACACCATATATTTT
TRBD2,NA,TRBV4-2,TRBJ2-1,CASSQELAHSYNEQFF,TGTGCCAGCAGCCAAGAACTAGCGCACTCCTACAATGAGCAGTTCTTC
TRBD2,NA,TRBV4-1,TRBJ2-3,CASSQDLDSGTHTDTQYF,TGCGCCAGCAGCCAAGATCTGGATAGCGGGACTCACACAGATACGCAGTATTTT
TRBD1,once,TRBV4-3,TRBJ2-7,CASSQGQGDWEQYF,TGCGCCAGCAGCCAAGGACAGGGGGACTGGGAGCAGTACTTC
TRBD2,NA,TRBV4-3,TRBJ2-1,CASSQRGLATKGDEQFF,TGCGCCAGCAGCCAGCGGGGACTAGCCACCAAGGGGGATGAGCAGTTCTTC
NA,NA,TRBV19,TRBJ2-5,CASKGSQETQYF,TGTGCCAGTAAGGGTTCACAAGAGACCCAGTACTTC
NA,NA,TRBV28,TRBJ2-6,CASERDTLDGANVLTF,TGTGCCAGTGAACGGGACACCCTCGATGGGGCCAACGTCCTGACTTTC
TRBD2,NA,TRBV2,TRBJ2-1,CATEGLASINEQFF,TGTGCCACCGAGGGACTAGCAAGTATAAATGAGCAGTTCTTC
NA,NA,TRBV11-2,TRBJ2-1,CASSLNGEGEQFF,TGTGCCAGCAGCTTAAACGGTGAGGGTGAGCAGTTCTTC
NA,NA,TRBV28,TRBJ1-5,CASHYGGRPEPQHF,TGTGCCAGCCATTACGGCGGAAGGCCCGAGCCCCAGCATTTT
NA,NA,TRBV7-9,TRBJ1-4,CASSSSRATNEKLFF,TGTGCCAGCAGCTCCAGCCGGGCCACTAATGAAAAACTGTTTTTT
NA,NA,TRBV7-9,TRBJ2-3,CASSPTGWGTDTQYF,TGTGCCAGCAGCCCCACAGGGTGGGGGACAGATACGCAGTATTTT
NA,NA,TRBV4-1,TRBJ2-3,CASSQLDTDTQYF,TGCGCCAGCAGCCAACTGGACACAGATACGCAGTATTTT
TRBD2,NA,TRBV7-9,TRBJ2-5,CASSFVTSGTGGETQYF,TGTGCCAGCAGCTTTGTGACTAGCGGGACGGGAGGTGAGACCCAGTACTTC
NA,once,TRBV15,TRBJ1-1,CATSRVGNTGAFF,TGTGCCACCAGCAGAGTGGGGAATACAGGAGCTTTCTTT
NA,NA,TRBV28,TRBJ2-1,CASLPWRGYNEQFF,TGTGCCAGCCTACCATGGAGGGGGTACAATGAGCAGTTCTTC
TRBD1,once,TRBV7-2,TRBJ2-7,CASSLPDGQGTHYEQYF,TGTGCCAGCAGCTTACCCGACGGACAGGGGACGCACTACGAGCAGTACTTC
NA,NA,TRBV9,TRBJ2-7,CASSVGTAAYEQYF,TGTGCCAGCAGCGTAGGGACAGCCGCTTACGAGCAGTACTTC
NA,NA,TRBV7-2,TRBJ2-2,CASSLGLTGGRELFF,TGTGCCAGCAGCTTAGGTTTAACAGGTGGAAGGGAGCTGTTTTTT
NA,NA,TRBV5-4,TRBJ2-2,CASSSTTSGTGELFF,TGTGCCAGCAGCTCGACGACTAGTGGAACCGGGGAGCTGTTTTTT
NA,NA,TRBV4-2,TRBJ1-1,CASSQVSTDTEAFF,TGTGCCAGCAGCCAAGTAAGTACCGACACTGAAGCTTTCTTT
NA,NA,TRBV11-2,TRBJ2-1,CASSYLGLGEMVGRQFF,TGTGCCAGCAGCTACCTAGGGTTGGGGGAAATGGTGGGTAGGCAGTTCTTC
TRBD2,NA,TRBV5-1,TRBJ2-1,CASSLPSGPSAGGGNEQFF,TGCGCCAGCAGCTTGCCCTCTGGACCTTCAGCGGGAGGTGGCAATGAGCAGTTCTTC